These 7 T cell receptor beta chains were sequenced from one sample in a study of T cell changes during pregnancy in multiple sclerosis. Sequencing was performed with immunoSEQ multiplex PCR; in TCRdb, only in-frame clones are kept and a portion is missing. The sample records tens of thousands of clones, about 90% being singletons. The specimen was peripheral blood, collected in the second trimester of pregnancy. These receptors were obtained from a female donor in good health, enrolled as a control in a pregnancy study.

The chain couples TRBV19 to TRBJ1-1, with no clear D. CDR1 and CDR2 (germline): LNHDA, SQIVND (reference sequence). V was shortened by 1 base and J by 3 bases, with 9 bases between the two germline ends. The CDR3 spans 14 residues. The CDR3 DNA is TGTGCCAGTAGTATAGGTCAGGCTTACACTGAAGCTTTCTTT. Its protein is CASSIGQAYTEAFF.

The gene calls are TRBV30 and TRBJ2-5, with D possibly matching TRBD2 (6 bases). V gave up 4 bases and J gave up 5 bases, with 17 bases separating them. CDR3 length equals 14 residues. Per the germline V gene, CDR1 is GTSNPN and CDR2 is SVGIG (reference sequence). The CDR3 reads CAWTSSGRLETQYF. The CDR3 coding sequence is TGTGCCTGGACCTCCAGCGGGCGGTTGGAGACCCAGTACTTC.

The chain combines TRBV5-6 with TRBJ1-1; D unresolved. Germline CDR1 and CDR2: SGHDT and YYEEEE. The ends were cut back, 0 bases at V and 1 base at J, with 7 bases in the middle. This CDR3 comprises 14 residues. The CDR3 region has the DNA TGTGCCAGCAGCTTGGCCCCAGGGAACACTGAAGCTTTCTTT. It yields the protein CASSLAPGNTEAFF.

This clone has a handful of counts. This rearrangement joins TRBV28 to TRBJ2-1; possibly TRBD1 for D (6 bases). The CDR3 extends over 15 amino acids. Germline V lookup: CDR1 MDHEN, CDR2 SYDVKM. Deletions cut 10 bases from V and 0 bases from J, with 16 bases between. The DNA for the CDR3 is TGTGCCACCGTGGGGCAGGGGAGCTCCTACAATGAGCAGTTCTTC. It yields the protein CATVGQGSSYNEQFF.

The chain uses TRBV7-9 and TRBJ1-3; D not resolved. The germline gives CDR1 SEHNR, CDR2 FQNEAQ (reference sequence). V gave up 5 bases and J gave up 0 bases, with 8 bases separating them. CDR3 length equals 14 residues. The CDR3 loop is CASSALISGNTIYF. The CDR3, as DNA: TGTGCCAGCAGCGCACTCATCTCTGGAAACACCATATATTTT.

CDR3 region: CASGSEASTQGGWETQYF. The CDR3 coding sequence is TGTGCCAGCGGCAGTGAAGCCTCGACCCAGGGAGGATGGGAGACCCAGTACTTC. V usage is TRBV2 and J usage is TRBJ2-5; D is perhaps TRBD2 (6 bases). The CDR3 spans 18 residues. Germline V lookup: CDR1 SNHLY, CDR2 FYNNEI. Trimming left V 8 bases short and J 5 bases short, with 30 bases between.

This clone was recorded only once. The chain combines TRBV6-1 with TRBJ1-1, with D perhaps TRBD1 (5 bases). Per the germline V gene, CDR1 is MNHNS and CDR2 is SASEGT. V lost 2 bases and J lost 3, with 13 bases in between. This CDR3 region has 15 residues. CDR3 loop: CASSEMSAGDTEAFF. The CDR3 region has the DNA TGTGCCAGCAGTGAAATGTCCGCGGGGGACACTGAAGCTTTCTTT.